What follows are 27 T cell receptor beta chains derived from one specimen sequenced in a study of blood T cell repertoires in COVID-19. TCRdb keeps only in-frame clones here, not all; method: immunoSEQ multiplex PCR. This table has 120,000 or so clones, just under 80% appearing once. Input material: peripheral blood. These receptors all come from a human donor in a cohort sampled during active COVID-19.

In its sample, this clone was seen once. The chain recombines TRBV20-1 with TRBJ2-1; 9 positions agree with TRBD2. With 3 bases clipped from V and 8 bases from J, the junction kept 17 bases outside the gene matches. Germline lookup yields CDR1 DFQATT and CDR2 SNEGSKA (reference sequence). The CDR3 has 17 residues. The CDR3 spells CSASHANSGSGKDEQFF. CDR3 DNA: TGCAGTGCTAGTCACGCGAATAGCGGGAGCGGTAAGGATGAGCAGTTCTTC.

This clone occurred once. V and J are TRBV7-2 and TRBJ2-1; weak D call: TRBD2 (5 bases). Germline-derived CDR1 and CDR2 are SGHTA and FQGNSA. Trimming took 1 base from V and 6 from J, leaving 7 bases between them. The CDR3 sequence is 13 residues long. The CDR3 DNA reads as TGTGCCAGCAGCTTAGGGCTAGCCAATGAGCAGTTCTTC. This codes for CASSLGLANEQFF.

This clone has only one observation. V and J are TRBV28 and TRBJ1-5; 7 bases line up with TRBD1. CDR3 size: 14 residues. Germline loops: CDR1 MDHEN, CDR2 SYDVKM. The ends lost 5 bases at V and 9 bases at J; junction bases unmatched: 10. CDR3 DNA: TGTGCCAGCAGTCCACCGACAGGGTACCGGCCCCAGCATTTT. This sequence encodes CASSPPTGYRPQHF.

This sequence joins TRBV6-5 and TRBJ1-3; D is perhaps TRBD1 (6 bases). Germline lookup yields CDR1 MNHEY and CDR2 SVGAGI. Trimming cost V 0 bases and J 4 bases, with 10 bases left between them. The CDR3 runs to 15 residues. The CDR3 nucleotides are TGTGCCAGCAGTTACTCGGCAGGGGAAGGAAACACCATATATTTT. Protein: CASSYSAGEGNTIYF.

Only a few counts were recorded for this clone. The rearrangement joins TRBV5-1 to TRBJ1-2, with 9 bases matching TRBD1. V trimming: 6 bases; J trimming: 4 bases; junction bases outside the gene matches: 10. This CDR3 is built from 15 residues. CDR1 SGHRS and CDR2 YFSETQ come from the germline V gene. The CDR3 DNA sequence: TGCGCCAGCAACCCCGGGACAGGGTCATTCTATGGCTACACCTTC. This translates into CASNPGTGSFYGYTF.

The chain links TRBV6-5 to TRBJ1-6; D might be TRBD1 (6 bases). CDR1 is MNHEY, CDR2 SVGAGI, per germline. V lost 4 bases to trimming and J lost 12 bases, with 16 bases between them. The length of the CDR3 is 14 residues. The CDR3 spells CASSLTGYAEPLHF. DNA for the CDR3: TGTGCCAGCAGTTTAACAGGGTACGCGGAACCCCTCCACTTT.

V and J are TRBV6-1 and TRBJ1-5; perhaps TRBD1 as D (5 bases). Germline CDR1 is MNHNS and CDR2 is SASEGT. The CDR3 runs 15 residues. Trimming took 2 bases from V and 7 from J, leaving 15 bases between them. The chain's CDR3 is CASSEKRGGAQPQHF. The CDR3 DNA is TGTGCCAGCAGTGAAAAACGCGGGGGAGCCCAGCCCCAGCATTTT.

The CDR3 is CASALPGLAGYDTDTQYF. The CDR3, as DNA: TGTGCCAGCGCCTTACCGGGACTAGCGGGTTATGACACAGATACGCAGTATTTT. The J gene is TRBJ2-3, the V gene TRBV5-4; 12 nucleotides match TRBD2. The CDR3 has 18 amino acids. V was pared by 7 bases and J by 2 bases, with 14 bases of the junction left unmatched. The V gene's germline CDR1 is SGHNT and CDR2 YYREEE (reference sequence). The whole variable domain, remainder taken from reference TRBV5-4 and TRBJ2-3, is ETGVTQSPTHLIKTRGQQVTLRCSSQSGHNTVSWYQQALGQGPQFIFQYYREEENGRGNFPPRFSGLQFPNYSSELNVNALELDDSALYLCASALPGLAGYDTDTQYFGPGTRLTVL.

The chain joins TRBV29-1 to TRBJ2-1, with a possible D match to TRBD2 (6 bases). CDR3 length: 13 amino acids. Germline loops: CDR1 SQVTM, CDR2 ANQGSEA. V shed 2 bases and J shed 7 bases, with 12 bases lying between them. CDR3 DNA: TGCAGCGTTGAACGACTAGAGCGAAATGAGCAGTTCTTC. Residues: CSVERLERNEQFF.

CDR3 in amino acids: CASSPRREYEQYF. The CDR3 nucleotides are TGTGCCAGCAGCCCTCGACGGGAGTACGAGCAGTACTTC. The rearrangement joins TRBV4-2 to TRBJ2-7; the D gene is possibly TRBD2 (6 bases). The CDR3 loop spans 13 amino acids. V dropped 4 bases and J dropped 4 bases, with 11 bases sitting between them. Germline CDR1 LGHNA, CDR2 YNFKEQ.

This chain links TRBV7-9 with TRBJ2-5; 8 positions match TRBD2. The germline gives CDR1 SEHNR, CDR2 FQNEAQ (reference sequence). J was trimmed by 5 bases and V by 4 bases; bases with no gene match: 6. This CDR3 is built from 14 residues. The CDR3 DNA follows: TGTGCCAGCAGCTCTCGGACTAGCTGGGAGACCCAGTACTTC. It yields the protein CASSSRTSWETQYF.

The rearrangement joins TRBV5-1 to TRBJ2-2; D gene ambiguous. The CDR3 consists of 16 residues. V was shortened by 0 bases and J by 1 base, with 10 bases between the two germline ends. Germline lookup yields CDR1 SGHRS and CDR2 YFSETQ. This CDR3 is CASSLVWRKNTGELFF. In DNA form, the CDR3 reads TGCGCCAGCAGCTTGGTCTGGAGAAAGAACACCGGGGAGCTGTTTTTT.

The chain carries TRBV3-1 (or the pseudogene TRBV3-2) and TRBJ1-2, with D perhaps matching TRBD1 (6 bases). Trimming removed 6 bases at V and 6 bases at J, with 14 bases between. Germline lookup yields CDR1 LGHDT and CDR2 YNNKEL (reference sequence). The CDR3 runs 13 residues. The DNA for the CDR3 is TGTGCCAGCAGTCTCACAGGGTCGGATGGCTACACCTTC. Protein: CASSLTGSDGYTF.

Only one count was recorded for this clone. This chain uses TRBV3-1 (or the pseudogene TRBV3-2) with TRBJ2-7, with 8 bases identical to TRBD1. With 10 bases clipped from V and 2 bases from J, the junction kept 10 bases outside the gene matches. Germline-derived CDR1 and CDR2 are LGHDT and YNNKEL (reference sequence). The CDR3 is 14 amino acids. The CDR3 reads CATINRDRTYEQYF. The CDR3 DNA reads TGTGCCACCATTAACCGGGACAGGACCTACGAGCAGTACTTC.

The genes are TRBV7-9 and TRBJ1-5; no definite D call. The CDR3 extends over 13 amino acids. Per the germline V gene, CDR1 is SEHNR and CDR2 is FQNEAQ (reference sequence). With 3 bases removed from V and 3 bases from J, the gap between germline ends came to 6 bases. The CDR3 region has the DNA TGTGCCAGCAGCTTCGGTGACAATCAGCCCCAGCATTTT. It is translated as CASSFGDNQPQHF.

The rearrangement joins TRBV10-3 to TRBJ1-2, with 7 bases identical to TRBD1. The CDR3 is 14 residues long. J was trimmed by 5 bases and V by 9 bases; bases with no gene match: 12. Germline CDR1 ENHRY, CDR2 SYGVKD. The CDR3 DNA follows: TGTGCCATAAAGCGAAACCGGGACAGTTATGGCTACACCTTC. Translated, it gives CAIKRNRDSYGYTF.

The chain couples TRBV7-2 to TRBJ1-1; D might be TRBD1 (5 bases). The CDR3 sequence is 15 residues long. Germline lookup yields CDR1 SGHTA and CDR2 FQGNSA. V gave up 3 bases and J gave up 0 bases, with 11 bases separating them. The CDR3 loop is CASSLGPTLNTEAFF. The DNA of the CDR3 is TGTGCCAGCAGCTTGGGGCCCACTCTGAACACTGAAGCTTTCTTT.

This sequence joins TRBV7-9 and TRBJ1-1; 7 bases align to TRBD1. This CDR3 has 18 residues. The V gene end was trimmed by 5 bases and the J gene end by 6 bases; junction bases not matched to a gene: 21. Germline V gives CDR1 SEHNR, CDR2 FQNEAQ (reference sequence). The CDR3 DNA reads as TGTGCCAGCAGCGGCAGGACAGGTGCTGGGCGCGAAGCGGCTGAAGCTTTCTTT. Amino acids: CASSGRTGAGREAAEAFF. Together with reference TRBV7-9 and TRBJ1-1, the CDR3 gives the full variable domain: DTGVSQNPRHKITKRGQNVTFRCDPISEHNRLYWYRQTLGQGPEFLTYFQNEAQLEKSRLLSDRFSAERPKGSFSTLEIQRTEQGDSAMYLCASSGRTGAGREAAEAFFGQGTRLTVV.

This chain links TRBV3-1 (or the pseudogene TRBV3-2) with TRBJ2-3; tentatively, D is TRBD2 (5 bases). CDR1 is LGHDT, CDR2 YNNKEL, per germline (reference sequence). Between the trimmed V and J ends, which lost 1 base and 6 bases, there was a span of 20 bases. The CDR3 contains 17 residues. The CDR3: CASSQGFGLAWEDTQYF. The CDR3 DNA follows: TGTGCCAGCAGCCAAGGTTTCGGACTGGCGTGGGAGGATACGCAGTATTTT.

The rearrangement joins TRBV5-1 to TRBJ2-1, with 12 bases that match TRBD2. CDR1 is SGHRS and CDR2 is YFSETQ in the germline V gene. V lost 4 bases to trimming and J lost 9 bases; unmatched junction nucleotides: 8. CDR3 length equals 15 residues. The CDR3 is CASSPDPGLAGEQFF. CDR3 sequence (DNA): TGCGCCAGCAGCCCAGACCCGGGACTAGCGGGTGAGCAGTTCTTC.

This clone has a handful of counts. The CDR3 DNA sequence: TGTGCCAGCAGCATAGGACAGGCGGGCTACGAGCAGTACTTC. Its translation is CASSIGQAGYEQYF. The genes are TRBV5-6 and TRBJ2-7; 7 bases line up with TRBD1. J lost 3 bases, V lost 4 bases, and 7 bases had no gene match. CDR1 is SGHDT and CDR2 is YYEEEE in the germline V gene. This CDR3 region has 14 residues.

The genes are TRBV6-6 and TRBJ2-5, with 9 bases matching TRBD1. Trimming removed 0 bases from V and 6 bases from J; junction bases left unmatched: 5. This CDR3 spans 15 amino acids. CDR1 is MNHNY, CDR2 SVGAGI, per germline (reference sequence). The CDR3 protein is CASSYSGTGPKTQYF. In nucleotides, the CDR3 is TGTGCCAGCAGTTACTCCGGGACAGGGCCAAAGACCCAGTACTTC.

The CDR3 DNA reads TGTGCCAGCAGCTATGTTGGGCAACCCCAAGAGACCCAGTACTTC. Residues: CASSYVGQPQETQYF. This chain links TRBV7-2 with TRBJ2-5; no firm D call. The germline CDR1 and CDR2 sequences are SGHTA and FQGNSA. This CDR3 has 15 amino acids. Trimming cost V 4 bases and J 1 base, with 13 bases left between them. Full variable domain (remainder filled in from reference TRBV7-2 and TRBJ2-5): GAGVSQSPSNKVTEKGKDVELRCDPISGHTALYWYRQSLGQGLEFLIYFQGNSAPDKSGLPSDRFSAERTGGSVSTLTIQRTQQEDSAVYLCASSYVGQPQETQYFGPGTRLLVL.

For the CDR3, the DNA is TGTGCCAGCAGCGTGGGGGCCTCTATAGAAAAACTGTTTTTT. This translates into CASSVGASIEKLFF. The chain employs TRBV9 and TRBJ1-4, with D possibly TRBD1 on 6 matching bases. V was trimmed by 2 bases and J by 8 bases, leaving 13 bases between them. CDR1 is SGDLS and CDR2 is YYNGEE in the germline V gene. The CDR3 has 14 residues.

V and J are TRBV29-1 and TRBJ2-2, with D possibly TRBD1 on 6 matching bases. Trimming took 7 bases from V and 1 from J, leaving 16 bases between them. The CDR3 contains 15 residues. Germline CDR1 is SQVTM and CDR2 is ANQGSEA. The CDR3 region is CSAYGGQRNTGELFF. CDR3 nucleotides: TGCAGCGCCTATGGAGGACAGCGGAACACCGGGGAGCTGTTTTTT.

This clone was detected only a few times. The chain is built from TRBV4-2 and TRBJ2-6; D may be TRBD1 (6 bases). Germline V lookup: CDR1 LGHNA, CDR2 YNFKEQ. Trimming took off 4 bases at V and 1 base at J, with 20 bases between the two ends. This CDR3 has 19 residues. CDR3 DNA sequence: TGTGCCAGCAGCCGAGAACAGGGAGCCGGTACTTCTGGGGCCAACGTCCTGACTTTC. Protein sequence: CASSREQGAGTSGANVLTF.

This chain uses TRBV11-2 with TRBJ2-3; TRBD2 matches 16 bases. V lost 4 bases, J lost 8 bases, and 6 bases stayed unmatched. The length of the CDR3 is 16 residues. Germline loops: CDR1 SGHAT, CDR2 FQNNGV. CDR3 DNA: TGTGCCAGCAGCTCGGGACTAGCGGGGGGGACTGGTACGCAGTATTTT. Its protein is CASSSGLAGGTGTQYF.